The rows below give T cell receptor beta chains drawn from one sample of a study of T-cell memory formation after mild COVID-19. Each CDR3 protein is one row after TCRdb ran MiXCR on the 5' RACE reads. The repertoire holds under 450,000 distinct CDR3 sequences, with around 20% as singletons. Sample: PBMCs or a T cell subset sorted from them (not recorded which). Receptors were obtained from a man younger than 35 who had mild COVID-19 (a few samples of this study predate the infection). Cell type and time point are not known. The CDR3 runs from the conserved cysteine through the conserved F or W. Fields, in order: D gene, J gene, V gene, clone size, CDR3 protein, CDR3 DNA. A D gene is named only where the DNA matches it firmly. Not every row has a clone size; where given, it reads once, few, many or a size class.

D gene: TRBD2; J gene: TRBJ2-5; V gene: TRBV9; clone size: -; CDR3 protein: CASSVGGTSDIETQYF; CDR3 DNA: TGTGCCAGCAGCGTCGGGGGGACTAGCGATATAGAGACCCAGTACTTC
D gene: TRBD2; J gene: TRBJ2-5; V gene: TRBV7-6; clone size: few; CDR3 protein: CASSLQLAGGMETQYF; CDR3 DNA: TGTGCCAGCAGCCTCCAACTAGCGGGGGGTATGGAGACCCAGTACTTC
D gene: -; J gene: TRBJ2-5; V gene: TRBV7-9; clone size: -; CDR3 protein: CASSLTGRKPSPQYF; CDR3 DNA: TGTGCCAGCAGCCTCACGGGACGTAAACCTAGTCCCCAGTACTTC
D gene: TRBD1; J gene: TRBJ1-5; V gene: TRBV12-3/TRBV12-4; clone size: few; CDR3 protein: CASTLGQGGGKPQHF; CDR3 DNA: TGTGCCAGCACCCTGGGACAGGGGGGCGGTAAGCCCCAGCATTTT
D gene: -; J gene: TRBJ2-1; V gene: TRBV6-2/TRBV6-3; clone size: few; CDR3 protein: CASSTGGYEQFF; CDR3 DNA: TGTGCCAGCAGTACGGGGGGCTATGAGCAGTTCTTC
D gene: TRBD1; J gene: TRBJ1-6; V gene: TRBV4-1; clone size: many; CDR3 protein: CASSQWGQGASPLHF; CDR3 DNA: TGCGCCAGCAGCCAATGGGGCCAGGGGGCCTCACCCCTCCACTTT
D gene: -; J gene: TRBJ2-7; V gene: TRBV5-1; clone size: few; CDR3 protein: CASSPTGTLDEQYF; CDR3 DNA: TGCGCCAGCAGCCCGACAGGGACTCTGGACGAGCAGTACTTC
D gene: TRBD1; J gene: TRBJ2-2; V gene: TRBV12-3/TRBV12-4; clone size: few; CDR3 protein: CASSRTGEGELFF; CDR3 DNA: TGTGCCAGCAGTCGGACAGGAGAAGGGGAGCTGTTTTTT
D gene: TRBD2; J gene: TRBJ2-5; V gene: TRBV5-1; clone size: -; CDR3 protein: CASSPGGLAGGRETQYF; CDR3 DNA: TGCGCCAGCAGCCCCGGAGGACTAGCGGGGGGTAGGGAGACCCAGTACTTC
D gene: -; J gene: TRBJ1-1; V gene: TRBV20-1; clone size: -; CDR3 protein: CSAMTASAEAFF; CDR3 DNA: TGCAGTGCTATGACAGCTTCGGCTGAAGCTTTCTTT
D gene: -; J gene: TRBJ1-6; V gene: TRBV7-9; clone size: -; CDR3 protein: CARSLGLGSVSPLHF; CDR3 DNA: TGTGCCAGAAGCCTTGGTCTGGGTTCGGTATCACCCCTCCACTTT
D gene: TRBD1; J gene: TRBJ2-1; V gene: TRBV6-1; clone size: -; CDR3 protein: CSSSPPGTVEQFF; CDR3 DNA: TGTTCCAGCAGTCCGCCAGGGACAGTTGAGCAGTTCTTC
D gene: TRBD1; J gene: TRBJ2-2; V gene: TRBV27; clone size: -; CDR3 protein: CASSLSRQGTNTGELFF; CDR3 DNA: TGTGCCAGCAGTTTAAGCCGACAGGGGACGAACACCGGGGAGCTGTTTTTT
D gene: -; J gene: TRBJ1-2; V gene: TRBV5-1; clone size: few; CDR3 protein: CASSLGQANYGYTF; CDR3 DNA: TGCGCCAGCAGCTTGGGACAGGCTAACTATGGCTACACCTTC
D gene: TRBD1; J gene: TRBJ2-3; V gene: TRBV16; clone size: few; CDR3 protein: CASSQNRGTDTQYF; CDR3 DNA: TGTGCCAGCAGCCAAAACAGGGGAACAGATACGCAGTATTTT
D gene: TRBD1; J gene: TRBJ2-3; V gene: TRBV11-2; clone size: many; CDR3 protein: CASSLRQGWGTDTQYF; CDR3 DNA: TGTGCCAGCAGCTTAAGACAGGGATGGGGCACAGATACGCAGTATTTT
D gene: -; J gene: TRBJ2-3; V gene: TRBV9; clone size: -; CDR3 protein: CALDRSSTDTQYF; CDR3 DNA: TGTGCCTTAGATAGGAGCAGCACAGATACGCAGTATTTT
D gene: -; J gene: TRBJ2-4; V gene: TRBV5-1; clone size: many; CDR3 protein: CASSLEGAKNIQYF; CDR3 DNA: TGCGCCAGCAGCTTGGAGGGGGCCAAAAACATTCAGTACTTC
D gene: -; J gene: TRBJ2-5; V gene: TRBV9; clone size: few; CDR3 protein: CASSPPPGHPGWETQYF; CDR3 DNA: TGTGCCAGCAGCCCCCCCCCGGGACATCCGGGCTGGGAGACCCAGTACTTC
D gene: -; J gene: TRBJ2-7; V gene: TRBV5-1; clone size: -; CDR3 protein: CASSRTALLTYEQYF; CDR3 DNA: TGCGCCAGCAGTCGGACAGCACTTCTAACCTACGAGCAGTACTTC
D gene: -; J gene: TRBJ2-5; V gene: TRBV12-3/TRBV12-4; clone size: once; CDR3 protein: CASRLRAETQYF; CDR3 DNA: TGTGCCAGCAGACTGAGGGCCGAGACCCAGTACTTC
D gene: -; J gene: TRBJ2-7; V gene: TRBV5-1; clone size: -; CDR3 protein: CASSFTGSLGEQYF; CDR3 DNA: TGCGCCAGCAGCTTTACGGGATCCCTGGGCGAGCAGTACTTC
D gene: TRBD2; J gene: TRBJ2-1; V gene: TRBV7-2; clone size: -; CDR3 protein: CASSHNPSGGAYNEQFF; CDR3 DNA: TGTGCCAGCAGCCACAACCCGAGCGGGGGGGCCTACAATGAGCAGTTCTTC
D gene: TRBD1; J gene: TRBJ1-1; V gene: TRBV20-1; clone size: -; CDR3 protein: CSALDRANTEAFF; CDR3 DNA: TGCAGTGCCCTTGACAGGGCGAACACTGAAGCTTTCTTT
D gene: TRBD1; J gene: TRBJ2-1; V gene: TRBV7-2; clone size: few; CDR3 protein: CASSSRGRVYSYNEQFF; CDR3 DNA: TGTGCCAGCAGCTCCAGGGGGCGGGTTTACTCCTACAATGAGCAGTTCTTC